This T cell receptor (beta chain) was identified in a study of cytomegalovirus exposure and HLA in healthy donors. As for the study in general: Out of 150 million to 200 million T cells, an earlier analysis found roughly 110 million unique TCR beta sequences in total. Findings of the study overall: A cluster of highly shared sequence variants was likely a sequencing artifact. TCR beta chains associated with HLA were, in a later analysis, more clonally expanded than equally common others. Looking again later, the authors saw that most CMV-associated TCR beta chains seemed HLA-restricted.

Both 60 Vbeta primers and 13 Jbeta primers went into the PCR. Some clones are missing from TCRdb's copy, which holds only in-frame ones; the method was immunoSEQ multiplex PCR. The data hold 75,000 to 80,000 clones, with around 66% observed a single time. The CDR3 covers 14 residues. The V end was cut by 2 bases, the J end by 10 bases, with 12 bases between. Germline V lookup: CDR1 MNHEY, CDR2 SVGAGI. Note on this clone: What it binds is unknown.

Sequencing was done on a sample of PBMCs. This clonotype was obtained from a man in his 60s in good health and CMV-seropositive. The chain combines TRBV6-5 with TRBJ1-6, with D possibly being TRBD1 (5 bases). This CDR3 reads CASSYGQGASPLHF. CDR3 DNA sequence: TGTGCCAGCAGTTACGGCCAGGGTGCCTCACCCCTCCACTTT.